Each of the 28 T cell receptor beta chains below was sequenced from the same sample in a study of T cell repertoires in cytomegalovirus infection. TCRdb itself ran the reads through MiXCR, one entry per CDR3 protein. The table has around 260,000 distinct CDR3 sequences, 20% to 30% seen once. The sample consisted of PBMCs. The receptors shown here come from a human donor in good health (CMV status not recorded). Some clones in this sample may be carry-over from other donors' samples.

This CDR3 reads CASATGTGIYNEQFF. The CDR3 DNA reads as TGTGCCAGCGCTACCGGGACAGGGATTTACAATGAGCAGTTCTTC. The chain recombines TRBV3-1 with TRBJ2-1, with 9 positions matching TRBD1. Germline V lookup: CDR1 LGHDT, CDR2 YNNKEL (reference sequence). The ends lost 8 bases at V and 4 bases at J; junction bases unmatched: 9. This CDR3 region has 15 residues.

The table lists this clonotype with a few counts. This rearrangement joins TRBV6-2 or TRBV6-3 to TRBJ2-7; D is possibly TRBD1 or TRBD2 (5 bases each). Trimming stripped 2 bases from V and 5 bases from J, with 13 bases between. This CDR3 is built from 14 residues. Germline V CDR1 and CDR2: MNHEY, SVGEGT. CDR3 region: CASSYEGERDEQYF. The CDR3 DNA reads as TGTGCCAGCAGTTACGAAGGGGAGAGGGACGAGCAGTACTTC.

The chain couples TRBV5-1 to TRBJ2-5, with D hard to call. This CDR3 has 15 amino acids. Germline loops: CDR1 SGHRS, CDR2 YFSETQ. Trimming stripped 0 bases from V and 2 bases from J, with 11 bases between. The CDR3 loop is CASSLAIVKQETQYF. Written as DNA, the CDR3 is TGCGCCAGCAGCTTGGCCATCGTCAAACAAGAGACCCAGTACTTC.

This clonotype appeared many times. CDR3 loop: CASSFIAGGRETQYF. CDR3 nucleotides: TGTGCCAGCAGTTTCATAGCGGGAGGAAGGGAGACCCAGTACTTC. V gene TRBV12-3 or TRBV12-4 combines with J gene TRBJ2-5; 10 bases line up with TRBD2. The CDR3 consists of 15 residues. V lost 3 bases, J lost 5 bases, and 6 bases stayed unmatched.

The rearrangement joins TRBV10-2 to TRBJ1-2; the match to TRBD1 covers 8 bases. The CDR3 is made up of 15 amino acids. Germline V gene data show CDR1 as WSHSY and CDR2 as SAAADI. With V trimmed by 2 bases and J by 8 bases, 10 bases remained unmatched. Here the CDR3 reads CASSETAGTGVGYTF. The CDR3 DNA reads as TGCGCCAGCAGTGAGACGGCCGGGACAGGCGTAGGCTACACCTTC.

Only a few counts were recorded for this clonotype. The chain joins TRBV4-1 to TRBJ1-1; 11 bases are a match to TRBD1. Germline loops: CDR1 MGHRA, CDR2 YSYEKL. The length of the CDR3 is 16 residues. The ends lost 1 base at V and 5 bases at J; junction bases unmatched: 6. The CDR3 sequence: CASSQGTGGVGTEAFF. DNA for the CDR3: TGCGCCAGCAGCCAAGGGACAGGGGGCGTAGGAACTGAAGCTTTCTTT.

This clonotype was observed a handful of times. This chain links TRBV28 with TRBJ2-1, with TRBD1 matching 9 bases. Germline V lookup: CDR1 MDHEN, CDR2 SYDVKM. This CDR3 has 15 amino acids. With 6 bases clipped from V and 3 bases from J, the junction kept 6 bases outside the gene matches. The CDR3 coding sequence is TGTGCCAGCAGATCCGGGACAGGGAACTACAATGAGCAGTTCTTC. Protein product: CASRSGTGNYNEQFF.

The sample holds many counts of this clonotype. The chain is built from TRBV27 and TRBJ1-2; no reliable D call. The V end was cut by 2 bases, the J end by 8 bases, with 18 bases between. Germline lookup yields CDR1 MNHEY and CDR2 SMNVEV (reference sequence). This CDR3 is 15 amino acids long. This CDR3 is CASSLGATVFQGYTF. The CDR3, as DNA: TGTGCCAGCAGTTTAGGCGCTACCGTCTTTCAAGGCTACACCTTC.

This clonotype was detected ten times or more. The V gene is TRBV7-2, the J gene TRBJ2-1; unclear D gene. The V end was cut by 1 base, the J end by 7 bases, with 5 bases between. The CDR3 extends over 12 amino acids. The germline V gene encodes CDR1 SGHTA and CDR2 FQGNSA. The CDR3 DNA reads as TGTGCCAGCAGCTTAGGGGTAAATGAGCAGTTCTTC. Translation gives CASSLGVNEQFF.

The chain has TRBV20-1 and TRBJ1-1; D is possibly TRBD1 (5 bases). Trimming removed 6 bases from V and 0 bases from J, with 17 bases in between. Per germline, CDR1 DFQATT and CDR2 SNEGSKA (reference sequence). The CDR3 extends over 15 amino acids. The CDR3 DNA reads TGCAGTGCCTCTCCTCCGGGACGGTTGAACACTGAAGCTTTCTTT. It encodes CSASPPGRLNTEAFF.

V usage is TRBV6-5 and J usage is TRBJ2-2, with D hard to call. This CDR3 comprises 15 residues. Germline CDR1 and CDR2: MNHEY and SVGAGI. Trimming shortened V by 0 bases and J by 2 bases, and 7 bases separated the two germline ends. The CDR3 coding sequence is TGTGCCAGCAGTTACTCGCTGGGTAACACCGGGGAGCTGTTTTTT. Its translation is CASSYSLGNTGELFF.

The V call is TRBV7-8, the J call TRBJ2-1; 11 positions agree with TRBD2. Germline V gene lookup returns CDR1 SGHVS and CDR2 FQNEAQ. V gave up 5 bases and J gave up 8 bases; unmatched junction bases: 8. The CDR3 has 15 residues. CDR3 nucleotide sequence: TGTGCCAGCAGCCAAACTAGCGGGAGATACCATGAGCAGTTCTTC. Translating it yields CASSQTSGRYHEQFF.

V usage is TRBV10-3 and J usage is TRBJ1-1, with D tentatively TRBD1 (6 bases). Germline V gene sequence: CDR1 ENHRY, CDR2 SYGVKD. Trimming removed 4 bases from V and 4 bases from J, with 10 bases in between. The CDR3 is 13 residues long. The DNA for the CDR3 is TGTGCCATCAGTGGGACAGTCAGCACTGAAGCTTTCTTT. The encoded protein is CAISGTVSTEAFF.

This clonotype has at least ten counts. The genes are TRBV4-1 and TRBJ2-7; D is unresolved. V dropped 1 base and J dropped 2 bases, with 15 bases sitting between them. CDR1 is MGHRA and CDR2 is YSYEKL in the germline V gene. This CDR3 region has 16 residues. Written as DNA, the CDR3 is TGCGCCAGCAGCCAAGGTCCGGACCGAGCTACCTACGAGCAGTACTTC. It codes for CASSQGPDRATYEQYF.

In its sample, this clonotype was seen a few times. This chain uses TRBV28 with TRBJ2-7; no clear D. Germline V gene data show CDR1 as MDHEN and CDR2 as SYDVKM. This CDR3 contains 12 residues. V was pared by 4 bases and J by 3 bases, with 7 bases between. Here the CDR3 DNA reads TGTGCCAGCAGTTCTCCAGGCTACGAGCAGTACTTC. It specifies CASSSPGYEQYF.

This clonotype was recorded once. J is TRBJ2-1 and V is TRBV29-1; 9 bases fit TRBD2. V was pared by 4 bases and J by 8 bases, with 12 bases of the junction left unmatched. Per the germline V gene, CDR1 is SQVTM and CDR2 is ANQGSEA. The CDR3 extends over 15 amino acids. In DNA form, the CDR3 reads TGCAGCGTTGCCCCCAATTGGGCGGGGGGGCATGAGCAGTTCTTC. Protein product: CSVAPNWAGGHEQFF.

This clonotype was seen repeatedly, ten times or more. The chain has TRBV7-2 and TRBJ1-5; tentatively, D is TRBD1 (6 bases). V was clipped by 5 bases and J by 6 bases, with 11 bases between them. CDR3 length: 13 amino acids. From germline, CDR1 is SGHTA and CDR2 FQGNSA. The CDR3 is CASSQTGTQPQHF. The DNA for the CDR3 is TGTGCCAGCAGCCAAACAGGGACTCAGCCCCAGCATTTT.

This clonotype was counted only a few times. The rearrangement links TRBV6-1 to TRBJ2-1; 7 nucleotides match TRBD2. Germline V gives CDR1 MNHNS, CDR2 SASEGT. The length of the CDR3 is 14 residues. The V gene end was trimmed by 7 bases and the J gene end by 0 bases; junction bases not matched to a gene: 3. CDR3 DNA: TGTGCCAGCAATGGCGGGAGCTCCTACAATGAGCAGTTCTTC. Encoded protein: CASNGGSSYNEQFF.

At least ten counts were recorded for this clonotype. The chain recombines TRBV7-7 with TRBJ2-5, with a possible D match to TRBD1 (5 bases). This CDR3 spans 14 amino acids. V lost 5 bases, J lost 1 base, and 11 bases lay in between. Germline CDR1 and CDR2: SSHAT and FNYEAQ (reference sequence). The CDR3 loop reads CASSPTALQETQYF. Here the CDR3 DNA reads TGTGCCAGCAGCCCGACAGCCCTCCAAGAGACCCAGTACTTC.

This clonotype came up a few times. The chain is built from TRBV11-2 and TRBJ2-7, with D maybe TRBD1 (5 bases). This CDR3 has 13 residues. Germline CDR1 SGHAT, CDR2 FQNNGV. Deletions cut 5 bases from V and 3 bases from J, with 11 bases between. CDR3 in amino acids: CASSQQELYEQYF. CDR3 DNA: TGTGCCAGCAGCCAACAGGAGCTCTACGAGCAGTACTTC.

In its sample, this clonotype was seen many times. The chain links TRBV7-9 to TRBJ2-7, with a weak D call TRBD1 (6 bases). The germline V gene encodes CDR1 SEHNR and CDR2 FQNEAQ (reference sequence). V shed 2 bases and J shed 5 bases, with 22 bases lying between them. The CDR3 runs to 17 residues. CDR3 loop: CASSLNPTGTLGNEQYF. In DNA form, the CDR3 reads TGTGCCAGCAGCTTAAATCCAACAGGGACGCTGGGGAACGAGCAGTACTTC.

The CDR3 loop reads CSVGTPGYTF. DNA for the CDR3: TGCAGCGTGGGGACACCTGGCTACACCTTC. This chain links TRBV29-1 with TRBJ1-2; tentative D call: TRBD1 (6 bases). The germline V gene has CDR1 SQVTM and CDR2 ANQGSEA. The V end was cut by 6 bases, the J end by 7 bases, with 9 bases between. This CDR3 has 10 amino acids. Full variable domain (remainder filled in from reference TRBV29-1 and TRBJ1-2): SAVISQKPSRDICQRGTSLTIQCQVDSQVTMMFWYRQQPGQSLTLIATANQGSEATYESGFVIDKFPISRPNLTFSTLTVSNMSPEDSSIYLCSVGTPGYTFGSGTRLTVV.

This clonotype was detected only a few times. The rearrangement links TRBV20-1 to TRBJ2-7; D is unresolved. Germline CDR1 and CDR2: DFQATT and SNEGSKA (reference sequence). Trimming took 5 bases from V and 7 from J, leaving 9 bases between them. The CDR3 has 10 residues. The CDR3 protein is CSAARAEQYF. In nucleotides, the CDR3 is TGCAGTGCTGCCCGAGCGGAGCAGTACTTC.

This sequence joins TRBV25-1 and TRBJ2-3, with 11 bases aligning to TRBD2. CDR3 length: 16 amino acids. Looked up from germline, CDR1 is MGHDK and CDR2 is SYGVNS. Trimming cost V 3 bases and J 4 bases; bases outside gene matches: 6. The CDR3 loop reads CASSDISGRAPDTQYF. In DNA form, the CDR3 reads TGTGCCAGCAGTGACATTAGCGGGAGGGCCCCAGATACGCAGTATTTT.

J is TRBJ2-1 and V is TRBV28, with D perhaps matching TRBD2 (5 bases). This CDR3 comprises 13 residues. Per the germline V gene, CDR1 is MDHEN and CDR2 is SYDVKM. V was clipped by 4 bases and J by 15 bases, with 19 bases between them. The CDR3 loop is CASSSLPTRARFF. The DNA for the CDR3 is TGTGCCAGCAGTTCCTTGCCTACTAGGGCCCGGTTCTTC.

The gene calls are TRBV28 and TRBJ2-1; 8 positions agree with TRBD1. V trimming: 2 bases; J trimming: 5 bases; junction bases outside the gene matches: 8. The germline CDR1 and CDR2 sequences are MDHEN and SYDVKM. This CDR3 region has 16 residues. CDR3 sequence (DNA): TGTGCCAGCAGTTTAATCGACGGACAGGGAAACAATGAGCAGTTCTTC. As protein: CASSLIDGQGNNEQFF.

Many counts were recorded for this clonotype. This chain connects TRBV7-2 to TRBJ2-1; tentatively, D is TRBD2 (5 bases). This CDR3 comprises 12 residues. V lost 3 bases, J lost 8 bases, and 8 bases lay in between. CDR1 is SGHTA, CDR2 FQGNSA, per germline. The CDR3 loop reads CASSFTSHEQFF. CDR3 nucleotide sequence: TGTGCCAGCAGCTTTACTAGTCATGAGCAGTTCTTC.

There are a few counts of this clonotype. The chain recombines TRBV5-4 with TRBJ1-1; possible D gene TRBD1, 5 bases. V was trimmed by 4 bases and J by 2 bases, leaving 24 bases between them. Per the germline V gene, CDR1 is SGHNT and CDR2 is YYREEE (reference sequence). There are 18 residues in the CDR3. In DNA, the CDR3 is TGTGCCAGCAGCCATGAGTCATCTAGAAGGGGTCCAAACACTGAAGCTTTCTTT. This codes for CASSHESSRRGPNTEAFF.